The 7 T cell receptor beta chains presented below share a single source sample, sequenced in a study of shared clonotypes between healthy human individuals. Here immunoSEQ multiplex PCR was the method, and the copy in TCRdb shows in-frame clones only, minus some. Among some 2,500,000 clones, 80% to 95% were seen once, and the ten largest hold approximately 0.37%. The specimen was naive CD4+ T cells from PBMCs. Subset indicated: CD45RA+ positively selected. The origin of the receptors is a man aged 18 to 30 in good health. Some clones in this sample may be carry-over from other donors' samples.

V gene TRBV4-1 combines with J gene TRBJ2-7; a possible D gene is TRBD1 (6 bases). The ends were cut back, 3 bases at V and 10 bases at J, with 22 bases in the middle. Germline loops: CDR1 MGHRA, CDR2 YSYEKL. The CDR3 is 15 amino acids. CDR3 DNA: TGCGCCAGCAGCCAGAATCCTTTGGACAGCGTCGGACAGTACTTC. Its translation: CASSQNPLDSVGQYF.

CDR3 sequence reads: CASSSPGDRTTNYGYTF. The DNA of the CDR3 is TGTGCCAGTAGTTCCCCGGGGGACAGGACGACTAACTATGGCTACACCTTC. This chain joins TRBV19 and TRBJ1-2; 8 positions match TRBD1. Germline trimming cut 5 bases from V and 0 bases from J; bases unmatched to any gene: 11. The CDR3 is 17 residues long. Germline-derived CDR1 and CDR2 are LNHDA and SQIVND (reference sequence).

The chain links TRBV28 to TRBJ1-2; D gene unclear. The V end was cut by 10 bases, the J end by 1 base, with 7 bases between. Germline V gene sequence: CDR1 MDHEN, CDR2 SYDVKM. The CDR3 spans 11 residues. CDR3 residues: CATVDNYGYTF. CDR3 DNA: TGTGCCACCGTAGATAACTATGGCTACACCTTC.

The chain carries TRBV7-2 and TRBJ1-2, with a weak D call TRBD1 (6 bases). CDR1 SGHTA and CDR2 FQGNSA come from the germline V gene. V lost 3 bases and J lost 8, with 22 bases in between. This CDR3 has 16 residues. The CDR3 DNA is TGTGCCAGCAGCTTGCTCTTTTCCGGGACATTGGGAGGCTACACCTTC. This sequence encodes CASSLLFSGTLGGYTF. The full variable domain, completed using reference TRBV7-2 and TRBJ1-2, is GAGVSQSPSNKVTEKGKDVELRCDPISGHTALYWYRQSLGQGLEFLIYFQGNSAPDKSGLPSDRFSAERTGGSVSTLTIQRTQQEDSAVYLCASSLLFSGTLGGYTFGSGTRLTVV.

Turning to this clone: Additional DNA sequences in this sample encode the identical CDR3. The gene calls are TRBV4-1 and TRBJ2-2, with D possibly matching TRBD2 (6 bases). CDR3 length: 14 amino acids. The germline gives CDR1 MGHRA, CDR2 YSYEKL. Deletions cut 2 bases from V and 4 bases from J, with 8 bases between. CDR3 in DNA: TGCGCCAGCAGCCAACCCGGGGGCACCGGGGAGCTGTTTTTT. As protein: CASSQPGGTGELFF.

The V gene is TRBV9, the J gene TRBJ2-6; D uncertain. The ends were cut back, 0 bases at V and 1 base at J, with 8 bases in the middle. Per germline, CDR1 SGDLS and CDR2 YYNGEE. The CDR3 covers 16 residues. CDR3 bases: TGTGCCAGCAGCGTAGCTTCGGCTTCTGGGGCCAACGTCCTGACTTTC. It is translated as CASSVASASGANVLTF.

The V and J genes are TRBV7-3 and TRBJ2-4, with D perhaps matching TRBD2 (5 bases). This CDR3 is built from 15 residues. Trimming stripped 1 base from V and 8 bases from J, with 15 bases between. CDR1 is SGHTA, CDR2 FQGTGA, per germline. The CDR3 loop is CASSLMGSVGDIQYF. The CDR3, as DNA: TGTGCCAGCAGCTTAATGGGTTCCGTGGGAGACATTCAGTACTTC. Together with reference TRBV7-3 and TRBJ2-4, the CDR3 gives the full variable domain: GAGVSQTPSNKVTEKGKYVELRCDPISGHTALYWYRQSLGQGPEFLIYFQGTGAADDSGLPNDRFFAVRPEGSVSTLKIQRTERGDSAVYLCASSLMGSVGDIQYFGAGTRLSVL.